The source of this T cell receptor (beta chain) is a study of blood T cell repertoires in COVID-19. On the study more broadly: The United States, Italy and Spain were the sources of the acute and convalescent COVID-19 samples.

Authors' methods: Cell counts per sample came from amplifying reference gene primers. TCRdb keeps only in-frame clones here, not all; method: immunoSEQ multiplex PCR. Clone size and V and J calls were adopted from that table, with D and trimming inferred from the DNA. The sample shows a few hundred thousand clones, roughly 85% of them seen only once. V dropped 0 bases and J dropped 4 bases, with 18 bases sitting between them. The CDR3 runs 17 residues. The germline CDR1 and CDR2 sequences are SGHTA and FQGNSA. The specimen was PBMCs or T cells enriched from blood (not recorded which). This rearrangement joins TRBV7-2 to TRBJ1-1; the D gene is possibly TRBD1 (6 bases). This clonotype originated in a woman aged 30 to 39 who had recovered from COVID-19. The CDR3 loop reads CASSLAAGRGNPTEAFF. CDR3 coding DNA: TGTGCCAGCAGCTTAGCCGCGGGCAGGGGTAATCCCACTGAAGCTTTCTTT.